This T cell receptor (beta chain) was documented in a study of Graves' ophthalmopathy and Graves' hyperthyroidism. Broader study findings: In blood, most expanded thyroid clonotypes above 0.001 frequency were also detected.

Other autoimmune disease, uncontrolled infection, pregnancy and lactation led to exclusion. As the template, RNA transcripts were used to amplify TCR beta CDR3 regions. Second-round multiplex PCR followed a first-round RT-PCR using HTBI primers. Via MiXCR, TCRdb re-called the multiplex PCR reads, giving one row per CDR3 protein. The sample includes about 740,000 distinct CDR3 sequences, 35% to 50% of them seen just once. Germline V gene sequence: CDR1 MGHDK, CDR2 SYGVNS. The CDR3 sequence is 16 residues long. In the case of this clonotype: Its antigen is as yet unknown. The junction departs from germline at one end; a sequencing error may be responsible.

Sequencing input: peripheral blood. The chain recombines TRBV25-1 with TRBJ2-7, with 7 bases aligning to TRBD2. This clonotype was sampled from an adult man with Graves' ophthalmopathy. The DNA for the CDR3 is TGCGCCAGCAGCCAAGGGTTGTGGGGGGGCTCCTACGAGCAGTACTTC. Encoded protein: CASSQGLWGGSYEQYF.